The 26 T cell receptor beta chains below all came from one sample that was sequenced in a study of siplizumab effects on memory and regulatory T cells. The data were produced by immunoSEQ multiplex PCR, yet TCRdb's version contains in-frame clones alone and is incomplete. Here the sample spans more than 95,000 clones, about 93% being singletons. Material: Tregs sorted from blood. The source of these receptors is a human donor in good health.

The chain combines TRBV30 with TRBJ1-2; 8 bases match TRBD1. Germline V lookup: CDR1 GTSNPN, CDR2 SVGIG (reference sequence). The CDR3 runs 11 residues. V trimming: 5 bases; J trimming: 8 bases; junction bases outside the gene matches: 4. The CDR3 sequence is CAWGQGWGYTF. CDR3 coding DNA: TGTGCCTGGGGACAGGGCTGGGGCTACACCTTC.

The chain recombines TRBV5-4 with TRBJ2-2; the D gene is possibly TRBD2 (7 bases). Germline V gene lookup returns CDR1 SGHNT and CDR2 YYREEE (reference sequence). The CDR3 contains 15 residues. V was pared by 4 bases and J by 0 bases, with 10 bases between. The CDR3 sequence is CASSPGGPNTGELFF. CDR3 DNA sequence: TGTGCCAGCAGCCCCGGGGGGCCGAACACCGGGGAGCTGTTTTTT.

The gene calls are TRBV19 and TRBJ2-1; possibly TRBD1 or TRBD2 for D (5 bases each). This CDR3 has 16 residues. The germline gives CDR1 LNHDA, CDR2 SQIVND (reference sequence). The ends were cut back, 3 bases at V and 1 base at J, with 13 bases in the middle. CDR3 amino acids: CASSILGRGSYNEQFF. The CDR3 DNA sequence: TGTGCCAGTAGTATTCTGGGGCGAGGGTCCTACAATGAGCAGTTCTTC.

The chain has TRBV30 and TRBJ1-5; TRBD1 matches 9 bases. V lost 3 bases to trimming and J lost 4 bases; unmatched junction nucleotides: 7. The CDR3 length is 15 residues. Germline CDR1 reads GTSNPN; CDR2 reads SVGIG (reference sequence). The CDR3, as DNA: TGTGCCTGGAGCCCGATCGGGACAGGGAATCAGCCCCAGCATTTT. Protein sequence: CAWSPIGTGNQPQHF.

As concerns this clone: A read error may account for a junction end that differs from germline. The V call is TRBV7-7, the J call TRBJ1-1; D is uncertain. This CDR3 region has 15 residues. Germline loops: CDR1 SSHAT, CDR2 FNYEAQ (reference sequence). The CDR3 DNA is TGTGCTAGCAGCCCCCTCGTGGACTTAGGCACTGAAGCTTTCTTT. The encoded protein is CASSPLVDLGTEAFF.

This chain uses TRBV9 with TRBJ2-1; 8 bases are shared with TRBD1. CDR3 length equals 16 residues. Germline assignment: CDR1 SGDLS and CDR2 YYNGEE. V trimming: 3 bases; J trimming: 2 bases; junction bases outside the gene matches: 7. The CDR3 nucleotides read TGTGCCAGCAGCGGAACCGGGACAGGACCCTACAATGAGCAGTTCTTC. Amino acid sequence: CASSGTGTGPYNEQFF.

V usage is TRBV2 and J usage is TRBJ2-7; no firm D call. The CDR3 has 15 amino acids. Trimming shortened V by 2 bases and J by 1 base, and 12 bases separated the two germline ends. Germline-derived CDR1 and CDR2 are SNHLY and FYNNEI. The CDR3 nucleotides read TGTGCCAGCAGTGAACTCGGCCGAAGGTCCTACGAGCAGTACTTC. This codes for CASSELGRRSYEQYF.

The rearrangement links TRBV11-2 to TRBJ1-5; D gene ambiguous. The V end was cut by 8 bases, the J end by 0 bases, with 17 bases between. The CDR3 contains 16 residues. From germline, CDR1 is SGHAT and CDR2 FQNNGV. The CDR3 region is CASATNHGYSNQPQHF. CDR3 coding DNA: TGTGCCAGCGCCACCAACCACGGGTATAGCAATCAGCCCCAGCATTTT.

In its sample, this clone was seen once. V and J are TRBV7-9 and TRBJ2-4, with D unclear. The CDR3 is 13 amino acids. Trimming cost V 3 bases and J 3 bases, with 6 bases left between them. Per the germline V gene, CDR1 is SEHNR and CDR2 is FQNEAQ (reference sequence). The CDR3 coding sequence is TGTGCCAGCAGCTTTTCCGACAAAAACATTCAGTACTTC. It specifies CASSFSDKNIQYF.

The chain employs TRBV19 and TRBJ2-4; either TRBD1 or TRBD2 may fit D (6 bases each). Per the germline V gene, CDR1 is LNHDA and CDR2 is SQIVND (reference sequence). This CDR3 comprises 12 residues. V lost 1 base to trimming and J lost 11 bases, with 9 bases between them. CDR3 coding DNA: TGTGCCAGTAGTATAGGGGGGGCCTTTCAGTACTTC. Encoded protein: CASSIGGAFQYF.

This clone was detected once. The chain recombines TRBV11-2 with TRBJ2-3; maybe TRBD2 (5 bases). CDR3 length: 13 amino acids. The germline V and J ends were trimmed by 0 bases and 5 bases, with 6 bases remaining between them. Germline values: CDR1 SGHAT, CDR2 FQNNGV. The CDR3, as DNA: TGTGCCAGCAGCTTAGATCGGGGAGATACGCAGTATTTT. Its protein product is CASSLDRGDTQYF.

The chain couples TRBV19 to TRBJ1-6, with D possibly matching TRBD1 (5 bases). Looked up from germline, CDR1 is LNHDA and CDR2 is SQIVND (reference sequence). The length of the CDR3 is 14 residues. V dropped 3 bases and J dropped 4 bases, with 7 bases sitting between them. The CDR3 bases are TGTGCCAGTAGTATGACAGAGTATAATTCACCCCTCCACTTT. This encodes CASSMTEYNSPLHF.

V gene TRBV4-1 combines with J gene TRBJ2-6; 8 bases agree with TRBD1. J gave up 1 base and V 4 bases, and 12 bases lay outside the gene matches. CDR3 size: 19 residues. CDR1 is MGHRA and CDR2 is YSYEKL in the germline V gene. CDR3 DNA: TGCGCCAGCAGCCTCTCCCGGGACAGGCTTAATTCTGGGGCCAACGTCCTGACTTTC. Encoded protein: CASSLSRDRLNSGANVLTF.

The CDR3 loop reads CASRNTGNTIYF. DNA for the CDR3: TGTGCCAGCCGAAACACTGGAAACACCATATATTTT. The chain employs TRBV9 and TRBJ1-3, with D uncertain. V was trimmed by 7 bases and J by 2 bases, leaving 7 bases between them. CDR1 is SGDLS and CDR2 is YYNGEE in the germline V gene. The CDR3 consists of 12 residues.

In nucleotides, the CDR3 is TGTGCCAGCAGCTTCCTACGACTAGCGGGAGTTTTGAGGGAGACCCAGTACTTC. This encodes CASSFLRLAGVLRETQYF. The chain combines TRBV7-2 with TRBJ2-5; 12 bases line up with TRBD2. Losses at the gene ends were 3 bases for V and 5 bases for J; bases not matched to a gene: 13. CDR1 SGHTA and CDR2 FQGNSA come from the germline V gene. The CDR3 covers 18 residues.

V gene TRBV5-4 combines with J gene TRBJ1-2, with D tentatively TRBD1 (5 bases). CDR3 size: 15 residues. The V end was cut by 3 bases, the J end by 7 bases, with 19 bases between. Germline CDR1 is SGHNT and CDR2 is YYREEE (reference sequence). CDR3 sequence: CASSWGGRSSGGYTF. CDR3 sequence (DNA): TGTGCCAGCAGCTGGGGCGGACGGTCTTCGGGTGGCTACACCTTC.

This clone was detected a few times. The chain links TRBV4-1 to TRBJ2-7, with 11 bases identical to TRBD1. With V trimmed by 2 bases and J by 10 bases, 10 bases remained unmatched. The CDR3 has 15 amino acids. From germline, CDR1 is MGHRA and CDR2 YSYEKL. DNA for the CDR3: TGCGCCAGCAGCCAACCCCGGGACAGGGGGTCTCTTCAGTACTTC. Its translation is CASSQPRDRGSLQYF.

J is TRBJ2-5 and V is TRBV19; 8 bases agree with TRBD2. The CDR3 runs to 13 residues. Germline lookup yields CDR1 LNHDA and CDR2 SQIVND (reference sequence). The J segment lost 11 bases and the V segment lost 5 bases, leaving 10 bases of the junction unmatched. The CDR3 here is CASSLSGNWEQYF. DNA of the CDR3: TGTGCCAGTAGTCTTAGCGGGAATTGGGAGCAGTACTTC.

The chain recombines TRBV11-2 with TRBJ2-2; tentatively, D is TRBD2 (6 bases). The CDR3 contains 15 residues. Trimming pared 3 bases from V and 0 bases from J, leaving 8 bases between. Germline assignment: CDR1 SGHAT and CDR2 FQNNGV. The CDR3, as DNA: TGTGCCAGCAGCTTGGAGGGGACGAACACCGGGGAGCTGTTTTTT. Its protein product is CASSLEGTNTGELFF.

A single count supports this clone. The chain employs TRBV10-3 and TRBJ1-2; 11 bases are shared with TRBD1. V was pared by 5 bases and J by 4 bases, with 9 bases of the junction left unmatched. This CDR3 region has 16 residues. CDR1 is ENHRY and CDR2 is SYGVKD in the germline V gene. The CDR3 here is CAISPSLGTGGYGYTF. CDR3 DNA sequence: TGTGCCATCAGTCCCTCTCTGGGGACAGGGGGCTATGGCTACACCTTC.

The chain carries TRBV19 and TRBJ1-2; TRBD1 might be the D (5 bases). The CDR3 has 13 amino acids. Germline CDR1 is LNHDA and CDR2 is SQIVND (reference sequence). V shed 6 bases and J shed 2 bases, with 10 bases lying between them. The CDR3 region has the DNA TGTGCCAGTAGCCAGGGAGGGAACTATGGCTACACCTTC. This gives the protein CASSQGGNYGYTF.

The chain combines TRBV4-2 with TRBJ1-4; no reliable D call. Trimming pared 0 bases from V and 0 bases from J, leaving 8 bases between. The germline V gene has CDR1 LGHNA and CDR2 YNFKEQ. This CDR3 region has 16 residues. The CDR3 region is CASSQDFAATNEKLFF. The CDR3 DNA is TGTGCCAGCAGCCAAGATTTCGCTGCAACTAATGAAAAACTGTTTTTT.

This chain connects TRBV29-1 to TRBJ2-1; TRBD2 matches 7 bases. The CDR3 covers 11 residues. Germline-derived CDR1 and CDR2 are SQVTM and ANQGSEA. V was pared by 4 bases and J by 7 bases, with 1 base of the junction left unmatched. The CDR3 DNA sequence: TGCAGCGTTGTGCGGGGGAATGAGCAGTTCTTC. Protein sequence: CSVVRGNEQFF.

This chain uses TRBV25-1 with TRBJ2-1; TRBD1 matches at 9 bases. CDR3 length: 11 amino acids. Germline CDR1 MGHDK, CDR2 SYGVNS. Trimming removed 6 bases from V and 15 bases from J; junction bases left unmatched: 6. The CDR3 coding sequence is TGTGCCAGCAGGGTCGGACAGGGGCTGTTCTTC. Amino acids: CASRVGQGLFF.

The CDR3 DNA follows: TGTGCCAGCAGGAAAGTGAAGGGGCGAATAGGCACTGAAGCTTTCTTT. Translation: CASRKVKGRIGTEAFF. The V gene is TRBV7-8, the J gene TRBJ1-1; weak D call: TRBD1 (5 bases). This CDR3 comprises 16 residues. V was cut by 6 bases and J by 4 bases, with 21 bases left in between. Germline assignment: CDR1 SGHVS and CDR2 FQNEAQ.

The rearrangement joins TRBV6-6 to TRBJ2-4; TRBD1 might be the D (5 bases). The V and J ends lost 2 bases and 6 bases respectively, with 8 bases between them. The CDR3 runs 13 residues. From germline, CDR1 is MNHNY and CDR2 SVGAGI (reference sequence). The CDR3 sequence is CASSYQGSNIQYF. Here the CDR3 DNA reads TGTGCCAGCAGTTACCAGGGATCAAACATTCAGTACTTC.